These T cell receptor beta chains were read from a single sample in a study of cytomegalovirus exposure and HLA in healthy donors. Here immunoSEQ multiplex PCR was the method, and the copy in TCRdb shows in-frame clones only, minus some. The table records about 130,000 clones, 89% of them present only once. The sample was PBMCs. All receptors come from a woman aged 18-30 years in good health and CMV-seronegative. CDR3s include the opening cysteine and the closing phenylalanine or tryptophan. A D gene is named only where the DNA matches it firmly. Only some rows state a clone size, as once, few, many or a class for expanded clones.

>-|-|TRBJ2-7|TRBV11-2
TGTGCCAGCAGCTTAGAACGACAGAGTAGCGAGCAGTACTTC
CASSLERQSSEQYF
>-|TRBD1|TRBJ1-1|TRBV5-6
TGTGCCAGCAGCTTGGGACAGGGTTGGACTGAAGCTTTCTTT
CASSLGQGWTEAFF
>-|-|TRBJ2-1|TRBV9
TGTGCCAGCAGCGTAGATGGACTATACAATGAGCAGTTCTTC
CASSVDGLYNEQFF
>-|-|TRBJ2-7|TRBV13
TGTGCCAGCAGCCCCCCGGGCGGAGGGCCTTTGGAGCAGTACTTC
CASSPPGGGPLEQYF
>-|-|TRBJ2-4|TRBV7-8
TGTGCCAGCAGCTCCTTTCTGGGAGCGCCCTCACCGCTAGCCAAAAACATTCAGTACTTC
CASSSFLGAPSPLAKNIQYF
>-|TRBD1|TRBJ2-1|TRBV11-2
TGTGCCAGCAGCCGACACCCGACAGGGGTGATTTACAATGAGCAGTTCTTC
CASSRHPTGVIYNEQFF
>-|-|TRBJ2-5|TRBV2
TGTGCCAGCAGCCGAAGTGGGGGCGAGACCCAGTACTTC
CASSRSGGETQYF
>-|TRBD2|TRBJ2-7|TRBV28
TGTGCCAGCAGTTTTGGGGCTGGGAGGGGCGCGTACGAGCAGTACTTC
CASSFGAGRGAYEQYF
>-|TRBD2|TRBJ2-3|TRBV5-1
TGCGCCAGCAGCCAGACTAGCGGATCCACAGATACGCAGTATTTT
CASSQTSGSTDTQYF
>-|TRBD2|TRBJ2-1|TRBV5-1
TGCGCCAGCAGGAGGGGACTAGCGTACTACAATGAGCAGTTCTTC
CASRRGLAYYNEQFF
>-|-|TRBJ2-3|TRBV15
TGTGCCACCAGCAGAGCCAGGGATGGTACGCAGTATTTT
CATSRARDGTQYF
>-|TRBD2|TRBJ2-3|TRBV11-2
TGTGCCAGCAGCTTGCTAGCGGGAGGCTACCCCACAGATACGCAGTATTTT
CASSLLAGGYPTDTQYF
>-|-|TRBJ2-1|TRBV7-3
TGTGCCAGCAGCTTAAATTCCGGGGTCGTATACAATGAGCAGTTCTTC
CASSLNSGVVYNEQFF
>once|-|TRBJ2-3|TRBV12-5
TGTGCTAGTGGTTTGGTGGGGCTCGCAGATACGCAGTATTTT
CASGLVGLADTQYF
>-|-|TRBJ2-2|TRBV29-1
TGCAGCGTGAAACTGGAGGATAACACCGGGGAGCTGTTTTTT
CSVKLEDNTGELFF
>-|TRBD2|TRBJ2-1|TRBV29-1
TGCAGCGTTGAGCGCGGGAGCTCCTACAATGAGCAGTTCTTC
CSVERGSSYNEQFF
>-|TRBD2|TRBJ2-3|TRBV12-5
TGTGCTAGTGGTTTGGTCCGGCATCTAGCGGGGGCCGGCACAGATACGCAGTATTTT
CASGLVRHLAGAGTDTQYF
>-|TRBD1|TRBJ1-5|TRBV11-2
TGTGCCAGCAGCTTCGGACAGGGGGCCGGGCAGCCCCAGCATTTT
CASSFGQGAGQPQHF